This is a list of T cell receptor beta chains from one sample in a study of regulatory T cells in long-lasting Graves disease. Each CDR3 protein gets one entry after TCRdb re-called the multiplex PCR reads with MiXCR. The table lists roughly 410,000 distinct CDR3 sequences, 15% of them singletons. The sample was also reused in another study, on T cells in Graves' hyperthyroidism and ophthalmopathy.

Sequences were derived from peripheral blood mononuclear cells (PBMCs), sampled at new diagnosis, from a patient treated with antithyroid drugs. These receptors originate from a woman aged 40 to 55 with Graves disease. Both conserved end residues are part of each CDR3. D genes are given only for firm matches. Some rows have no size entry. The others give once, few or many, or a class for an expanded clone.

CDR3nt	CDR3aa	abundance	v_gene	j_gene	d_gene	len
TGTGCCAGCAGCTTAGGGGGCCGGTTCCGCAGGGGGCGCGACGGGGAGCTGTTTTTT	CASSLGGRFRRGRDGELFF	NA	TRBV11-3	TRBJ2-2	TRBD1	19
TGCAGTGCTAGAGAGGGTACGGGCAGCCAGCCCCAGCATTTT	CSAREGTGSQPQHF	many	TRBV20-1	TRBJ1-5	NA	14
TGTGCCAGCAGCCGGACTAGCGGGGGCTCCTACGAGCAGTACTTC	CASSRTSGGSYEQYF	many	TRBV12-3/TRBV12-4	TRBJ2-7	TRBD2	15
TGTGCCAGCAGCTCCGGGACTAGCGGGAGGATTGATACGCAGTATTTT	CASSSGTSGRIDTQYF	NA	TRBV7-2	TRBJ2-3	TRBD2	16
TGTGCCAGCAGCTTACCGGGCACTGAAGCTTTCTTT	CASSLPGTEAFF	many	TRBV5-1	TRBJ1-1	NA	12
TGTGCCAGCAGCTTAACGACATCGAACACTGAAGCTTTCTTT	CASSLTTSNTEAFF	many	TRBV7-9	TRBJ1-1	NA	14
TGTGCCAGCAGTGAAGCAGCGCCGGAATATTTT	CASSEAAPEYF	few	TRBV6-2/TRBV6-3	TRBJ1-3	NA	11
TGTGCCAGCAGCCAAGATTTCGTCCTGTGGTTCTACGAGCAGTACTTC	CASSQDFVLWFYEQYF	many	TRBV3-1	TRBJ2-7	NA	16
TGCAGTGCTAGAGATTTTCAGGAGGCTGGGTTCAATGAGCAGTTCTTC	CSARDFQEAGFNEQFF	many	TRBV20-1	TRBJ2-1	NA	16
TGTGCCAGCAGTCGACTAGCGGGAGTTGAGACCCAGTACTTC	CASSRLAGVETQYF	many	TRBV2	TRBJ2-5	TRBD2	14
TGCGCCAGCAGTGTTACTAGCGGGGACACCGGGGAGCTGTTTTTT	CASSVTSGDTGELFF	NA	TRBV10-2	TRBJ2-2	TRBD2	15
TGTGCCAGCAGCGTAGCTATACTAGCGGGAGTAAATACGCAGTATTTT	CASSVAILAGVNTQYF	many	TRBV9	TRBJ2-3	TRBD2	16
TGCGCCAGCAGCTCGGGACAGACAAGCCGAGTAGAGGAGCAGTACTTC	CASSSGQTSRVEEQYF	few	TRBV5-1	TRBJ2-7	TRBD1	16
TGTGCCAGCACCGGAGCGGGATACACAGATACGCAGTATTTT	CASTGAGYTDTQYF	many	TRBV2	TRBJ2-3	TRBD2	14
TGTGCCAGCAGTGTAGGGGCGGGGTCATTCTACGAGCAGTACTTC	CASSVGAGSFYEQYF	many	TRBV2	TRBJ2-7	NA	15
TGTGCCAGCAGCTCCTTAGACAGGGGGCTCTCTCAGCCCCAGCATTTT	CASSSLDRGLSQPQHF	NA	TRBV27	TRBJ1-5	TRBD1	16
TGTGCCACCAAGGTGGGGACAGTGAACAATGAGCAGTTCTTC	CATKVGTVNNEQFF	few	TRBV15	TRBJ2-1	TRBD1	14
TGTGCCAGCAGCCAAGAATTGTTAGCGGTTTACAATGAGCAGTTCTTC	CASSQELLAVYNEQFF	few	TRBV3-1	TRBJ2-1	NA	16
TGCGCCAGCAGCGCTATAGACAATGAGCAGTTCTTC	CASSAIDNEQFF	NA	TRBV5-1	TRBJ2-1	NA	12
TGTGCCAGCAGTCGACGGGGGTTGACTGAAGCTTTCTTT	CASSRRGLTEAFF	many	TRBV28	TRBJ1-1	NA	13
TGTGCCAGCAGTTATTCGATAGACTACGAGCAGTACTTC	CASSYSIDYEQYF	NA	TRBV6-5	TRBJ2-7	NA	13
TGTGCCAGCAAAAGGTCTAGGGGGGAAACCCCCTACAATGAGCAGTTCTTC	CASKRSRGETPYNEQFF	many	TRBV2	TRBJ2-1	NA	17
TGTGCCAGCAGTTTATCGGGTCTTAATGAAAAACTGTTTTTT	CASSLSGLNEKLFF	many	TRBV28	TRBJ1-4	NA	14
TGCAGTGTTGAGCATGGGGTCGGTCAGCCCCAGCATTTT	CSVEHGVGQPQHF	few	TRBV20-1	TRBJ1-5	NA	13
TGTGCCAGCAGTCCCCGAACGGGTGAGCAGTTCTTC	CASSPRTGEQFF	many	TRBV12-3/TRBV12-4	TRBJ2-1	NA	12